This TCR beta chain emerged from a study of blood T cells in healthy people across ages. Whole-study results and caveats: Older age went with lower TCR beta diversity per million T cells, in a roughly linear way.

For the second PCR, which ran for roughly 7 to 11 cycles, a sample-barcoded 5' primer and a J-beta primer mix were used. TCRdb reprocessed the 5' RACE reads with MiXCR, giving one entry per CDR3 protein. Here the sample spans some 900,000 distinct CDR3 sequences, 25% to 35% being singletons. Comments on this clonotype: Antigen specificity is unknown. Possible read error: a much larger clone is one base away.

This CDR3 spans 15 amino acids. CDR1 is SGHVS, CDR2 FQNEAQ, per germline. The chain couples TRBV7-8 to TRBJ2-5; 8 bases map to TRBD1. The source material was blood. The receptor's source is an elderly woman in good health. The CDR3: CASSRNRGVQETHYF. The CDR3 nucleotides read TGTGCCAGCAGCCGAAACAGGGGGGTCCAAGAGACCCATTACTTC.